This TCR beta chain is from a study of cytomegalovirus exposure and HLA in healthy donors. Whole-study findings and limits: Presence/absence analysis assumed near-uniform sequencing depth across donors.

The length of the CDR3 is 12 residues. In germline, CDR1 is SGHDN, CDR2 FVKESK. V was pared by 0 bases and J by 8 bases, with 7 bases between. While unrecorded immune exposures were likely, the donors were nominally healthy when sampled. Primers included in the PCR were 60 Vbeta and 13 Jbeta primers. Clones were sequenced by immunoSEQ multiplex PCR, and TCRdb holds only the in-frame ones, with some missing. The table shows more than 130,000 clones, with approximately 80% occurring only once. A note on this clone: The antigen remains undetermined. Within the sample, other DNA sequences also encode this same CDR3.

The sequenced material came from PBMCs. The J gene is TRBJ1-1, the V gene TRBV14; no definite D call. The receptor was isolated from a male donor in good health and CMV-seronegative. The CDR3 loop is CASSQDEREAFF. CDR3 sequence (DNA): TGTGCCAGCAGCCAAGACGAGAGGGAAGCTTTCTTT.